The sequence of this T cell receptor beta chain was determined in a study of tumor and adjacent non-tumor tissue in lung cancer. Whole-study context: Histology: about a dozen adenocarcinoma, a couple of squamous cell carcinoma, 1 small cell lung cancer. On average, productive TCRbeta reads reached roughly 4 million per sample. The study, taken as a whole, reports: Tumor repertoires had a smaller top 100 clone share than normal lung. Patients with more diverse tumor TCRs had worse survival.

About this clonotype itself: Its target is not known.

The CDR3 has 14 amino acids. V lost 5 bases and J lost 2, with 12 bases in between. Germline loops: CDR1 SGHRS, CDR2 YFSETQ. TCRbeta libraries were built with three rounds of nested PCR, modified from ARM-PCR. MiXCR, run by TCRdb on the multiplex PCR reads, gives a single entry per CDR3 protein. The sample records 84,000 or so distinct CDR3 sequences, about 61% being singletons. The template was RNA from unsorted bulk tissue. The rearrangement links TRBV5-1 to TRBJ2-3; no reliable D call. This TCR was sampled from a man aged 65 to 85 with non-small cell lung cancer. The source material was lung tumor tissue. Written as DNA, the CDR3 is TGCGCCAGCAGTGTTGAGGCAGACACAGATACGCAGTATTTT. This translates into CASSVEADTDTQYF.